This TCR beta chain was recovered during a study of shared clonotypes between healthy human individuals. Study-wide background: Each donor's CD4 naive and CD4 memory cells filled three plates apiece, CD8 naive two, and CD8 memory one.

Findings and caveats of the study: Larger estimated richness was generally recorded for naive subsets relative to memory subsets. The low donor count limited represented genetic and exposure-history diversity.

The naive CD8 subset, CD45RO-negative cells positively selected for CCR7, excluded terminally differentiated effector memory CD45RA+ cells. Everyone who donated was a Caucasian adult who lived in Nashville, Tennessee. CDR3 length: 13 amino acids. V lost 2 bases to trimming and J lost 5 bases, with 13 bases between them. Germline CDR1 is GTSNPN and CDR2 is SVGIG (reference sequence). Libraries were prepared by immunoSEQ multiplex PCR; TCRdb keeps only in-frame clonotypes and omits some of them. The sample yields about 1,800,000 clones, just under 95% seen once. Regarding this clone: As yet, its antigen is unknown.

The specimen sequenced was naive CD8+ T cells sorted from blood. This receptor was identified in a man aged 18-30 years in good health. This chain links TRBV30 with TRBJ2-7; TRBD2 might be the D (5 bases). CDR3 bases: TGTGCCTGGAGTCCGGGAATTGGGCACGAGCAGTACTTC. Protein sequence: CAWSPGIGHEQYF.